The rows below give T cell receptor beta chains drawn from one sample of a study of T-cell memory formation after mild COVID-19. TCRdb ran MiXCR on the 5' RACE reads and lists one entry per CDR3 protein. The sample shows approximately 570,000 distinct CDR3 sequences, under 20% of them seen only once. Sequencing was performed on PBMCs or a T cell subset sorted from them (not recorded which). The receptor source for this set is an adult woman who had mild COVID-19 (a few samples of this study predate the infection). Cell type and time point are not known. Both conserved end residues are part of each CDR3.

TRBV19	TRBJ1-4	10	CASSNEKLFF
TRBV12-3/TRBV12-4	TRBJ2-1	13	CASGLAAYNEQFF
TRBV6-5	TRBJ2-7	15	CASRPGGGSSYEQYF
TRBV5-1	TRBJ2-7	12	CASSPGGAEQYF
TRBV5-1	TRBJ2-2	15	CASSLRAENTGELFF
TRBV27	TRBJ1-6	14	CASTRVGGPSALHF
TRBV29-1	TRBJ2-1	15	CSVVGTVIGLNEQFF
TRBV9	TRBJ2-1	16	CASSVPTGDSYNEQFF
TRBV7-2	TRBJ2-1	17	CASSLVEGAGSYNEQFF
TRBV29-1	TRBJ2-7	12	CSVETGGLEQYF
TRBV24-1	TRBJ2-1	17	CATSDLHGSGTYNEQFF
TRBV7-7	TRBJ2-7	14	CASSLGLEAGEQYF
TRBV20-1	TRBJ2-7	17	CSVLGPGSGPYGYEQYF
TRBV9	TRBJ2-1	14	CASSVETLANEQFF
TRBV7-9	TRBJ2-1	15	CASSLDWSSYNEQFF
TRBV5-5	TRBJ2-3	16	CASSSKGGPTTDTQYF
TRBV6-1	TRBJ2-1	16	CASSEEEFSSYNEQFF
TRBV27	TRBJ2-1	14	CASGKRGGPNEQFF
TRBV12-3/TRBV12-4	TRBJ2-7	13	CASSPRRYYEQYF
TRBV5-1	TRBJ1-5	14	CASSPDSGGRPQHF
TRBV7-8	TRBJ2-5	15	CASSLAQGSQETQYF
TRBV3-1	TRBJ2-1	9	CASGREQFF
TRBV12-3/TRBV12-4	TRBJ2-5	16	CASSGGTGAYQETQYF
TRBV6-5	TRBJ2-7	13	CASSRAGPLEQYF
TRBV12-3/TRBV12-4	TRBJ2-1	15	CASRLSGILYNEQFF
TRBV6-1	TRBJ1-1	12	CASSEGLERAFF
TRBV20-1	TRBJ2-7	13	CSAGLATGYEQYF